The TCR beta chain described here comes from a study of blood T cell repertoires in COVID-19. The CDR3 is 13 amino acids. Germline V CDR1 and CDR2: SGHRS, YFSETQ. J gave up 7 bases and V 1 base, and 4 bases lay outside the gene matches. Original processing methods: Estimation of nucleated cell counts relied on the amplification of reference gene primers. The assay was immunoSEQ multiplex PCR, and TCRdb's table has in-frame clones only and misses some. The D gene and trimming were derived from the DNA, and the V and J assignments and clone size from that table. The sample shows a few hundred thousand clones, about nine tenths of them seen only once.

The sequence came from a woman aged 18-29 years who had recovered from COVID-19. The source material was PBMCs or T cells enriched from blood (not recorded which). The chain combines TRBV5-1 with TRBJ1-1, with 7 bases aligning to TRBD1. The CDR3 is CASSLRQGSEAFF. DNA of the CDR3: TGCGCCAGCAGCTTGCGACAGGGAAGTGAAGCTTTCTTT.